This TCR beta chain was found in a study of cytomegalovirus exposure and HLA in healthy donors. Overall study context: The study's early data release held about 85 million unique TCRs from HLA-typed donors. Findings of the study overall: Some public TCRs appeared in many individuals, while most sequences were rare. A later analysis showed TCR association rates differing by HLA locus, peaking at DRB1 and lowest at HLA-C.

Vbeta (60) and Jbeta (13) primers were used in the PCR. Sequencing was performed with immunoSEQ multiplex PCR; in TCRdb, only in-frame clones are kept and a portion is missing. The sample yields about 130,000 clones, about 10% seen once. This CDR3 contains 14 residues. The V gene's germline CDR1 is MNHNS and CDR2 SASEGT. V lost 0 bases and J lost 11, with 14 bases in between. For this clone: Its antigen is undetermined.

The genes are TRBV6-1 and TRBJ1-5, with D hard to call. The sequenced sample was PBMCs. The origin of this receptor is a woman between 18 and 29 years old in good health and CMV-seropositive. The CDR3 spells CASSEARLFGAQHF. The CDR3 region has the DNA TGTGCCAGCAGTGAAGCCCGATTGTTCGGGGCCCAGCATTTT.